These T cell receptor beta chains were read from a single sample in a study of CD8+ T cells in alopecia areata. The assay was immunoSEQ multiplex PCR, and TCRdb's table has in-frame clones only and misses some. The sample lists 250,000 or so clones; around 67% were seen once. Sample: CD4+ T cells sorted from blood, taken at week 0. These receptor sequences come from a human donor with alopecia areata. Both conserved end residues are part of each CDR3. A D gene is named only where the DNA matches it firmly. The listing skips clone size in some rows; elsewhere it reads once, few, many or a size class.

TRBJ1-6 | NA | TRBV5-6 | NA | TGTGCCAGCTCGGGAATCCAAAGCTCCTATAATTCACCCCTCCACTTT | CASSGIQSSYNSPLHF
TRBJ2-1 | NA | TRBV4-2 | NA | TGTGCCAGCAGCCTCGGGGGATCTAGCAATGAGCAGTTCTTC | CASSLGGSSNEQFF
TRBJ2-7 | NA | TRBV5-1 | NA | TGCGCCAGCGCCGAGGGCGAGCAGTACTTC | CASAEGEQYF
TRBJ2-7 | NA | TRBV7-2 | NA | TGTGCCAGCAGCTTAGCGGGGCCCTCCTACGAGCAGTACTTC | CASSLAGPSYEQYF
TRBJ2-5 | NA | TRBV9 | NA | TGTGCCAGCAGCGTAGGTACAGGGAGAGGAGAGACCCAGTACTTC | CASSVGTGRGETQYF
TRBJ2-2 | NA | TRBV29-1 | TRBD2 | TGCAGCGTTGATCTTGGGCTAGCGGGGCCCGGGGAGCTGTTTTTT | CSVDLGLAGPGELFF
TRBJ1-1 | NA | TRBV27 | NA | TGTGCCAGCAGTTTTGCCAGGGCTAACACTGAAGCTTTCTTT | CASSFARANTEAFF
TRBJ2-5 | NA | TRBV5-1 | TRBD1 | TGCGCCAGCAGCTTGACCGGGACAGGTCAAGAGACCCAGTACTTC | CASSLTGTGQETQYF
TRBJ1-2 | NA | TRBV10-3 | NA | TGTGCCATCAGTGAGTCGACAAACTATGGCTACACCTTC | CAISESTNYGYTF
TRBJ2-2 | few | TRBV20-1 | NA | TGCAGTGCTATCCGGTTCGGGGAGCTGTTTTTT | CSAIRFGELFF
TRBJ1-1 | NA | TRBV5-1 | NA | TGCGCCAGCAGCTTAACAGGGAACACTGAAGCTTTCTTT | CASSLTGNTEAFF